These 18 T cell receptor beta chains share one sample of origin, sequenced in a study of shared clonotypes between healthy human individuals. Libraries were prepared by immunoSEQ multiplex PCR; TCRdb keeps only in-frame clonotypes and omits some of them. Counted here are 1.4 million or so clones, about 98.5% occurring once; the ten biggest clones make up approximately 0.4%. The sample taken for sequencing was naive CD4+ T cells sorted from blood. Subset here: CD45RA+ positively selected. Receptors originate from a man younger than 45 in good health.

The CDR3 is CASSGTGRDTQYF. CDR3 bases: TGTGCCAGCAGCGGGACAGGGCGGGATACGCAGTATTTT. The chain has TRBV9 and TRBJ2-3; 8 bases agree with TRBD1. The CDR3 is 13 amino acids. CDR1 is SGDLS and CDR2 is YYNGEE in the germline V gene. Trimming took 3 bases from V and 6 from J; bases not matched to a gene: 3.

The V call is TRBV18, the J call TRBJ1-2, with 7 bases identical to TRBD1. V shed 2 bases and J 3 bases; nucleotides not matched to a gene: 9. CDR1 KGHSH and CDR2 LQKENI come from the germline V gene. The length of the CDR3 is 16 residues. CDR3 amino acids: CASSPLLGQGDYGYTF. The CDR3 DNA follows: TGTGCCAGCTCACCATTGTTGGGCCAGGGGGACTATGGCTACACCTTC.

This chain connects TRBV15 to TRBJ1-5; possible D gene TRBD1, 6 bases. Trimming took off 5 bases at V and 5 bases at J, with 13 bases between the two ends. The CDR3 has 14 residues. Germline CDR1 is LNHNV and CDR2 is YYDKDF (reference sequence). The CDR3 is CATSGNRADQPQHF. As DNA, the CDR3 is TGTGCCACCAGCGGGAACAGGGCCGATCAGCCCCAGCATTTT.

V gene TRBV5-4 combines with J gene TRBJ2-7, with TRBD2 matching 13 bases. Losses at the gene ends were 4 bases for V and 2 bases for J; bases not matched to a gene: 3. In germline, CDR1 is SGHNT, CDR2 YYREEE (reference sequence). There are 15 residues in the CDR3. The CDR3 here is CASSPGLAGTYEQYF. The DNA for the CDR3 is TGTGCCAGCAGCCCGGGACTAGCGGGAACCTACGAGCAGTACTTC. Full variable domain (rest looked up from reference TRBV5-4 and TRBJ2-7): ETGVTQSPTHLIKTRGQQVTLRCSSQSGHNTVSWYQQALGQGPQFIFQYYREEENGRGNFPPRFSGLQFPNYSSELNVNALELDDSALYLCASSPGLAGTYEQYFGPGTRLTVT.

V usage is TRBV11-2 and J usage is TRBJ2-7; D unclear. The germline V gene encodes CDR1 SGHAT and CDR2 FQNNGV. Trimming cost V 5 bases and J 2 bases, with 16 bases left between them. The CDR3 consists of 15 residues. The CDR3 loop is CASSASWVATYEQYF. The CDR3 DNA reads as TGTGCCAGCAGCGCCAGTTGGGTTGCAACCTACGAGCAGTACTTC.

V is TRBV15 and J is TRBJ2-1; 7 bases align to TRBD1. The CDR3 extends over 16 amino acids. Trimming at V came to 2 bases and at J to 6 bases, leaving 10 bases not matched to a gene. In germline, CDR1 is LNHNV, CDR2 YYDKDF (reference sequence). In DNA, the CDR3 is TGTGCCACCAGCAGACCGGGACAGAGCTCGGTCAATGAGCAGTTCTTC. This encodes CATSRPGQSSVNEQFF. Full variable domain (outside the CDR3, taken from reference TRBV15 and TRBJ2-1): DAMVIQNPRYQVTQFGKPVTLSCSQTLNHNVMYWYQQKSSQAPKLLFHYYDKDFNNEADTPDNFQSRRPNTSFCFLDIRSPGLGDTAMYLCATSRPGQSSVNEQFFGPGTRLTVL.

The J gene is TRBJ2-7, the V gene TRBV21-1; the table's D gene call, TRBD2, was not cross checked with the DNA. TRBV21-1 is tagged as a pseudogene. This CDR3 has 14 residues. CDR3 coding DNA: TGTGCCAGCAGCAAAAAGGGTAGCGCCCACGAGCAGTACTTC. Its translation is CASSKKGSAHEQYF.

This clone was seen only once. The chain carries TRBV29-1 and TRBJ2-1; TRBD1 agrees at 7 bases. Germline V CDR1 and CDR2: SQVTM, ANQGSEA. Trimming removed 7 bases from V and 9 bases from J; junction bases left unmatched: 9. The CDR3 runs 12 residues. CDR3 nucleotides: TGCAGCGGAGGGGGCCAATTTGTTGAGCAGTTCTTC. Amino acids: CSGGGQFVEQFF.

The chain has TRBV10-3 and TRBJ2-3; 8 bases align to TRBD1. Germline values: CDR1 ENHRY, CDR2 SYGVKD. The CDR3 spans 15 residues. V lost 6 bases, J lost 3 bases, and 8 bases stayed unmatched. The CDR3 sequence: CAIRSPWTGTDTQYF. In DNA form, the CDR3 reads TGTGCCATCAGAAGCCCTTGGACAGGGACAGATACGCAGTATTTT.

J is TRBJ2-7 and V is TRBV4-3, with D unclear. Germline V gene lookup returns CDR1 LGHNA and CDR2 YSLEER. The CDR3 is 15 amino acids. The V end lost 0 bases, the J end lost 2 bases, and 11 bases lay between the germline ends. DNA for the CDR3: TGCGCCAGCAGCCAAGAAAGTCAGCCAACCTACGAGCAGTACTTC. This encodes CASSQESQPTYEQYF.

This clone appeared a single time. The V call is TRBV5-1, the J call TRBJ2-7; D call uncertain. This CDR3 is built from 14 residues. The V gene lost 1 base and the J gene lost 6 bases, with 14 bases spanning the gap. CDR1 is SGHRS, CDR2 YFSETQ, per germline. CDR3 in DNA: TGCGCCAGCAGCTTGCTAGGAGACCTTACCGAGCAGTACTTC. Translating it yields CASSLLGDLTEQYF.

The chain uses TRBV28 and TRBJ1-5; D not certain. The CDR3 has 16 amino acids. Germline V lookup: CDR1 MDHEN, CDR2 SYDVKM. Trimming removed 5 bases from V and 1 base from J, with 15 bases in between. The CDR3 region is CASSPARAGSNQPQHF. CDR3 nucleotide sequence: TGTGCCAGCAGTCCAGCCCGCGCCGGGAGCAATCAGCCCCAGCATTTT.

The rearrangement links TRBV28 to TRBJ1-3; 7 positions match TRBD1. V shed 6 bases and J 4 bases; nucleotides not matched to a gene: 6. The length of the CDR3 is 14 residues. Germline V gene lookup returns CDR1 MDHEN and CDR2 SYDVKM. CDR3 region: CASRTGVSGNTIYF. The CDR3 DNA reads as TGTGCCAGCAGAACAGGGGTCTCCGGAAACACCATATATTTT.

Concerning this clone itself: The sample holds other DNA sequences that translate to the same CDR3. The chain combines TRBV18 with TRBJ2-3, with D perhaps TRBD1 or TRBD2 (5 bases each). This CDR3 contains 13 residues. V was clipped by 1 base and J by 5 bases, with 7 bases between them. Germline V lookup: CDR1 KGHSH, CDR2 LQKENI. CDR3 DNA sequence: TGTGCCAGCTCACCACTGGGGGAAGATACGCAGTATTTT. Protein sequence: CASSPLGEDTQYF.

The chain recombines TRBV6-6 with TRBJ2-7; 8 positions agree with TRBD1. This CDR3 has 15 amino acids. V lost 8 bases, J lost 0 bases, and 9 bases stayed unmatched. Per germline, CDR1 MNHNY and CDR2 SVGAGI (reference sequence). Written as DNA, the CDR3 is TGTGCCAGCGGGGGGACAGGACTGATCTCCTACGAGCAGTACTTC. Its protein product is CASGGTGLISYEQYF.

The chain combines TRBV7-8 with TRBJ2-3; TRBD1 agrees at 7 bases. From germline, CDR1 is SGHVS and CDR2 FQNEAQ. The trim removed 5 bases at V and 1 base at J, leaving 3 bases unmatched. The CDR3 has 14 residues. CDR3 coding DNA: TGTGCCAGCAGCCTTGGACAGGGCACAGATACGCAGTATTTT. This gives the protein CASSLGQGTDTQYF.

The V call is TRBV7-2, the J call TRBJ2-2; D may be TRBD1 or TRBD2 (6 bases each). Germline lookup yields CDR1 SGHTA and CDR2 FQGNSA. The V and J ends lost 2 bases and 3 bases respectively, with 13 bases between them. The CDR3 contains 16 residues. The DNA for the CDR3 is TGTGCCAGCAGCTTAAGGAGGGGGGTGGACACCGGGGAGCTGTTTTTT. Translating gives CASSLRRGVDTGELFF.

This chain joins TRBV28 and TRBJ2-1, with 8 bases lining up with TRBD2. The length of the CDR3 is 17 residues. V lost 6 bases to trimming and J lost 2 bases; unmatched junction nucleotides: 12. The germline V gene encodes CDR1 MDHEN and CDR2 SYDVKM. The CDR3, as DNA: TGTGCCAGCAGCCCCTTTAGCGGGGCGTCCACCTACAATGAGCAGTTCTTC. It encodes CASSPFSGASTYNEQFF.